This TCR beta chain comes out of a study of shared clonotypes between healthy human individuals. Using immunoSEQ multiplex PCR, the repertoire was profiled, and TCRdb retains in-frame clones only, with some absent. Of 450,000 to 500,000 clones detected, 65% to 80% appear once; the ten largest clones hold about 12%. V lost 7 bases, J lost 4 bases, and 9 bases stayed unmatched. Germline values: CDR1 SGHTA, CDR2 FQGNSA. The CDR3 runs 15 residues. This clonotype was obtained from a woman aged 40-49 years in good health. Some clones in this sample may be carry-over from other donors' samples. The rearrangement uses TRBV7-2 and TRBJ2-1; 8 bases are a match to TRBD2. The specimen sequenced was PBMCs. CDR3 residues: CASKTGPSGYNEQFF. In DNA, the CDR3 is TGTGCCAGCAAGACGGGGCCTAGCGGGTACAATGAGCAGTTCTTC.